The source of this TCR beta chain is a study of T-cell reconstitution after alpha-beta-depleted transplantation in children. Germline CDR1 reads SGDLS; CDR2 reads YYNGEE. The CDR3 runs to 12 residues. Trimming pared 0 bases from V and 5 bases from J, leaving 5 bases between. It was with unique molecular identifiers that the TCRbeta library was prepared. Via MiXCR, TCRdb re-called the PCR reads, giving one row per CDR3 protein. Among just over 350,000 distinct CDR3 sequences listed, about 14% were seen once. This sequence originates from a human donor who donated a stem cell graft to a child with Fanconi anemia. The chain is built from TRBV9 and TRBJ1-2, with unresolved D. Sequenced material: PBMCs, taken from the stem cell graft. This CDR3 is CASSVGHYGYTF. In DNA form, the CDR3 reads TGTGCCAGCAGCGTAGGACATTATGGCTACACCTTC.